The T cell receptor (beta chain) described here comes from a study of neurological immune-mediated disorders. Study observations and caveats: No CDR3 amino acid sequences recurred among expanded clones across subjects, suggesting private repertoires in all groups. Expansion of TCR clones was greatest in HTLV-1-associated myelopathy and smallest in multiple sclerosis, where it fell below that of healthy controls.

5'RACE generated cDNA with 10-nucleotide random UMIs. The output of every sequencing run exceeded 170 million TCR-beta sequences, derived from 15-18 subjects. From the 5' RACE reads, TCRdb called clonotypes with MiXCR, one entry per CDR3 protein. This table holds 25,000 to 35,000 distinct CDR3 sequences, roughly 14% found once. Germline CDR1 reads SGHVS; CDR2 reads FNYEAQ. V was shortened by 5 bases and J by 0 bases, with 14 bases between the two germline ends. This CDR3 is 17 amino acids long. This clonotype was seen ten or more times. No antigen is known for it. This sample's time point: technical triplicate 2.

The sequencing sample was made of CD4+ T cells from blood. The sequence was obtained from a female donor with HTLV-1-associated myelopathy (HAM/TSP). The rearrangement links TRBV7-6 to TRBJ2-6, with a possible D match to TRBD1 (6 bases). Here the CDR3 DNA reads TGTGCCAGCAGCGGGGGCATCTTGAACTCTGGGGCCAACGTCCTGACTTTC. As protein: CASSGGILNSGANVLTF.